This is a list of T cell receptor beta chains from one sample in a study of T cells in Graves' hyperthyroidism and ophthalmopathy. MiXCR, applied by TCRdb to the multiplex PCR reads, yields one record per CDR3 protein. Of a few hundred thousand distinct CDR3 sequences listed, roughly 16% are singletons. The specimen sequenced was blood. The origin of the receptors is a woman aged 30 to 39 with Graves' ophthalmopathy. The CDR3 runs from the conserved cysteine through the conserved F or W. Fields, in order: J gene, clone size, V gene, D gene, CDR3 DNA, CDR3 protein. The D gene is left open where the match is weak. Clone size is given for some rows only: seen once, a few or many times, or a class if the clone is expanded.

J gene: TRBJ2-3
clone size: -
V gene: TRBV27
D gene: -
CDR3 DNA: TGTGCCAGCAGGGATGAGCTGCGCACAGATACGCAGTATTTT
CDR3 protein: CASRDELRTDTQYF

J gene: TRBJ1-2
clone size: few
V gene: TRBV24-1
D gene: -
CDR3 DNA: TGTGCCACCAGTGACGCCGGACCGGGCCCAGTTCACACCTTC
CDR3 protein: CATSDAGPGPVHTF

J gene: TRBJ1-5
clone size: many
V gene: TRBV3-1
D gene: -
CDR3 DNA: TGTGCCAGCAGCCAACACGGGGCCACCAGCAATCAGCCCCAGCATTTT
CDR3 protein: CASSQHGATSNQPQHF

J gene: TRBJ2-3
clone size: many
V gene: TRBV30
D gene: -
CDR3 DNA: TGTGCCTGGAGTGAACACTCGACAGATACGCAGTATTTT
CDR3 protein: CAWSEHSTDTQYF

J gene: TRBJ2-7
clone size: many
V gene: TRBV28
D gene: TRBD2
CDR3 DNA: TGTGCCAGCAGTACAATCCAGTGGGAGGGACCTAGCTACGAGCAGTACTTC
CDR3 protein: CASSTIQWEGPSYEQYF

J gene: TRBJ1-2
clone size: few
V gene: TRBV6-5
D gene: TRBD1
CDR3 DNA: TGTGCCAGCAATACGGGACAGACAAACTATGGCTACACCTTC
CDR3 protein: CASNTGQTNYGYTF

J gene: TRBJ2-7
clone size: many
V gene: TRBV7-9
D gene: TRBD1
CDR3 DNA: TGTGCCAGCAGCTTAGTTTTTGGGACAGGGGACCACGAGCAGTACTTC
CDR3 protein: CASSLVFGTGDHEQYF

J gene: TRBJ2-5
clone size: few
V gene: TRBV20-1
D gene: -
CDR3 DNA: TGCAGTGCTAAACTCGGAGGGGCTATAGGGACCCAGTACTTC
CDR3 protein: CSAKLGGAIGTQYF

J gene: TRBJ1-1
clone size: -
V gene: TRBV12-3/TRBV12-4
D gene: -
CDR3 DNA: TGTGCCAGCAGTTTAATTGAGGGGTCTGAAGCTTTCTTT
CDR3 protein: CASSLIEGSEAFF

J gene: TRBJ1-2
clone size: many
V gene: TRBV6-2/TRBV6-3
D gene: -
CDR3 DNA: TGTGCCAGCAGTTACCCTCCGGGACGGTGGAACTATGGCTACACCTTC
CDR3 protein: CASSYPPGRWNYGYTF

J gene: TRBJ2-1
clone size: many
V gene: TRBV7-9
D gene: -
CDR3 DNA: TGTGCCAGCAGCTTAAGTGCTACCTCGCAGTTCTTC
CDR3 protein: CASSLSATSQFF

J gene: TRBJ2-2
clone size: -
V gene: TRBV7-2
D gene: TRBD2
CDR3 DNA: TGTGCCAGCAGCATCGGGACTAGCGGGAGGCACGCGAACACCGGGGAGCTGTTTTTT
CDR3 protein: CASSIGTSGRHANTGELFF